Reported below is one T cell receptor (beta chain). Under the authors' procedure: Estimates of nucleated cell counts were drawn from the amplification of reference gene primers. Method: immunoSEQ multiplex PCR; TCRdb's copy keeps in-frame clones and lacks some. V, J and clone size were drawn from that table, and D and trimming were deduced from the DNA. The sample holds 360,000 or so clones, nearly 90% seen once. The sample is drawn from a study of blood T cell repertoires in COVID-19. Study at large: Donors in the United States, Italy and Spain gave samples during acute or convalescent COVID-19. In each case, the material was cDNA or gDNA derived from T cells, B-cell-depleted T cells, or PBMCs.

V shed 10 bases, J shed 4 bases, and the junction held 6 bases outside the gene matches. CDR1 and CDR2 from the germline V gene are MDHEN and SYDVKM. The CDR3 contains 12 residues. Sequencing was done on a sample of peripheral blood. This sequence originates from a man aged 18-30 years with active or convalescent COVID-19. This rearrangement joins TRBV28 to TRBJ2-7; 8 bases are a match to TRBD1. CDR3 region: CATRDRIYEQYF. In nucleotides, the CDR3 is TGTGCCACTCGGGACAGGATTTACGAGCAGTACTTC.